This T cell receptor beta chain was found in a study of shared clonotypes between healthy human individuals. Several immunoSEQ plates received, in even portions, the genomic DNA of each subset. Using immunoSEQ multiplex PCR, the repertoire was profiled, and TCRdb retains in-frame clones only, with some absent. The data show approximately 1.5 million clones, roughly 98% seen once. Study conclusions and caveats: For sorted subsets, rarefaction showed incomplete sequencing despite large depth. The study found about 5% of naive CD4 clonotypes shared across a handful of donors.

This CDR3 spans 14 amino acids. The V and J ends lost 3 bases and 7 bases respectively, with 15 bases between them. Germline V gives CDR1 MGHRA, CDR2 YSYEKL. In regard to this clone: Its antigen is not identified.

The sequence was collected from a man aged 25-45 years in good health. Material: naive CD4+ T cells sorted from blood. As for subset: CD45RA+ positively selected. This chain joins TRBV4-1 and TRBJ1-2; possibly TRBD1 for D (6 bases). As DNA, the CDR3 is TGCGCCAGCAGCCAGATCCAGGGGCTTGGTGGCTACACCTTC. The encoded protein is CASSQIQGLGGYTF.